This T cell receptor beta chain was profiled in a study of blood T cell repertoires in COVID-19. Overall study context: COVID-19 samples from acute and convalescent phases originated in the United States, Italy and Spain. PBMCs, B-cell-depleted T cells, or T cells were the source of the cDNA or gDNA that made up the material.

This clone was seen more than once but under ten times. As originally analysed: Amplification from reference gene primers served as the basis for estimated nucleated cell counts. Sequencing used immunoSEQ multiplex PCR; TCRdb keeps in-frame clones, though not all of them. V and J calls plus clone size are reproduced from that table; the DNA served to infer D and trimming. Among 130,000 or so clones listed, about 74% were seen once. Germline assignment: CDR1 SEHNR and CDR2 FQNEAQ (reference sequence). This CDR3 has 14 amino acids. V lost 3 bases and J lost 3; bases outside the gene matches: 5. The source of this sequence is a human donor in a cohort sampled during active COVID-19. The material sequenced was peripheral blood. The rearrangement joins TRBV7-9 to TRBJ2-7, with 7 bases that match TRBD1. CDR3 DNA sequence: TGTGCCAGCAGCTTGACCACAGGGGTCTACGAGCAGTACTTC. This codes for CASSLTTGVYEQYF.